The rows below give T cell receptor beta chains drawn from one sample of a study of OX40 agonist ivuxolimab in advanced cancers. Assay used: immunoSEQ multiplex PCR; TCRdb lists only in-frame clones, some missing. The sample records about 77,000 clones, more than 75% being singletons. The input for sequencing was CD4+ or CD8+ T cells sorted from blood, taken in a trial of the OX40 agonist ivuxolimab. The receptors here all came from an adult with an advanced solid tumor such as melanoma, head and neck, liver or kidney cancer. CDR3s include the opening cysteine and the closing phenylalanine or tryptophan. The D gene is left open where the match is weak. Only some rows state a clone size, as once, few, many or a class for expanded clones.

cdr3_nt | cdr3_aa | clone_size | j_call | d_call | v_call
TGCGCCAGCAGCTTGTCGTTACTCGGGGGTCTCTCGGGGGCCTACAATGAGCAGTTCTTC | CASSLSLLGGLSGAYNEQFF | - | TRBJ2-1 | - | TRBV5-1
TGCGCCAGCAGCCCCGGGACGGGGGCCCGGATGGCAACCGGGGAGCTGTTTTTT | CASSPGTGARMATGELFF | - | TRBJ2-2 | - | TRBV5-1
TGTGCCAGCAGCCTAACAGGGACCGGAAAACTGTTTTTT | CASSLTGTGKLFF | - | TRBJ1-4 | - | TRBV27
TGTGCCAGCAGCTTAAGATCGGCGGGCGTCACCTACAATGAGCAGTTCTTC | CASSLRSAGVTYNEQFF | once | TRBJ2-1 | - | TRBV11-2
TGTGCCAGTAGTATGGTGGGAGAGACCCAGTACTTC | CASSMVGETQYF | few | TRBJ2-5 | - | TRBV19
TGTGCCAGCAGCTTAGTAGGGGGGAATCAGCCCCAGCATTTT | CASSLVGGNQPQHF | - | TRBJ1-5 | - | TRBV7-8
TGTGCCAGCAGACGGGTGTCCCGGGAGCAGTTCTTC | CASRRVSREQFF | - | TRBJ2-1 | - | TRBV7-2
TGTGCCAGCAGTCCACGGTCGGCCTACAATGAGCAGTTCTTC | CASSPRSAYNEQFF | - | TRBJ2-1 | - | TRBV28
TGTGCCAGCAGTGACCCCCGAGGGGGGTACGAGCAGTACTTC | CASSDPRGGYEQYF | - | TRBJ2-7 | - | TRBV25-1
TGTGCCAGCAGCTTCTCTGGAAACACCATATATTTT | CASSFSGNTIYF | once | TRBJ1-3 | - | TRBV11-2
TGTGCCAGCAGCGTCTCAGGGCGCGAGCAGTACTTC | CASSVSGREQYF | once | TRBJ2-7 | - | TRBV9
TGCGCCAGCAGCCAAGGGGAAGGGGGGGGACACTCCTACAATGAGCAGTTCTTC | CASSQGEGGGHSYNEQFF | - | TRBJ2-1 | - | TRBV4-3
TGTGCCAGCAGCTTGAATATTGCAACTAATGAAAAACTGTTTTTT | CASSLNIATNEKLFF | - | TRBJ1-4 | - | TRBV5-4
TGTGCCAGCAGCCAAGAAGGGATAGGGATCGCGGCTTTCTTT | CASSQEGIGIAAFF | once | TRBJ1-1 | - | TRBV4-2
TGTGCCAGCAGTGGGGACCGTGCTCGCAATGAGCAGTTCTTC | CASSGDRARNEQFF | - | TRBJ2-1 | - | TRBV6-6
TGTGCCAGCAGCGGGACAGGCTCACTCTATGGCTACACCTTC | CASSGTGSLYGYTF | few | TRBJ1-2 | TRBD1 | TRBV28
TGCGCCAGCAGCAACGGACTAGCGGGAGGTTACTCCTACGAGCAGTACTTC | CASSNGLAGGYSYEQYF | - | TRBJ2-7 | TRBD2 | TRBV5-1
TGTGCCAGCAGCGCAGGGGTTAGGGAGGGACAGCCCCAGCATTTT | CASSAGVREGQPQHF | - | TRBJ1-5 | - | TRBV9
TGTGCCAGCAGTGCCCTTTCACCTTCGAGGAGTACCGGGGAGCTGTTTTTT | CASSALSPSRSTGELFF | - | TRBJ2-2 | - | TRBV6-1
TGTGCCAGCAGTGAATTCAATGCAGGACGGCCTGGGGCCAACGTCCTGACTTTC | CASSEFNAGRPGANVLTF | once | TRBJ2-6 | - | TRBV25-1
TGTGCCAGCAGCCAAGTAATACAAAGGGGGAATGAGCAGTTCTTC | CASSQVIQRGNEQFF | - | TRBJ2-1 | - | TRBV4-2
TGTGCCAGTAGTATGAGCACACGAACCTACGAGCAGTACTTC | CASSMSTRTYEQYF | - | TRBJ2-7 | - | TRBV19
TGTGCCAGCAGACCCACCGGACGGAACTATGGCTACACCTTC | CASRPTGRNYGYTF | - | TRBJ1-2 | - | TRBV28
TGCGCCAGCAGCCGGGACAGGGTCAATGAGCAGTTCTTC | CASSRDRVNEQFF | - | TRBJ2-1 | TRBD1 | TRBV5-1
TGTGCCAGCTCACCACTGAGAGGAATGGTAGATGGCTACACCTTC | CASSPLRGMVDGYTF | - | TRBJ1-2 | - | TRBV18
TGTGCCAGCAGCTCTGGGAGTCCTTACGAGCAGTACTTC | CASSSGSPYEQYF | - | TRBJ2-7 | - | TRBV11-3
TGCGCCAGCAGCTTAACGCCAGGGGGGTCGAGTGAAAAACTGTTTTTT | CASSLTPGGSSEKLFF | - | TRBJ1-4 | TRBD1 | TRBV5-1
TGTGCCAGCAGCCAGATTGGAGATTCACCCCTCCACTTT | CASSQIGDSPLHF | few | TRBJ1-6 | - | TRBV7-3
TGTGCCAGCAGTTTTTTAGGGGGGGGAGCTCAGCCCCAGCATTTT | CASSFLGGGAQPQHF | - | TRBJ1-5 | - | TRBV27
TGTGCCAGCAGCATGAGGGAAGAAAAACTGTTTTTT | CASSMREEKLFF | - | TRBJ1-4 | - | TRBV11-1